This entry lists 8 T cell receptor beta chains sequenced from one sample in a study of T cell repertoires in cytomegalovirus infection. These receptors' targets are unknown. TCRdb used MiXCR to reprocess the reads, holding one entry per CDR3 protein. The profile shows about 500,000 distinct CDR3 sequences, about 33% of them singletons. The sequenced sample was cultured PBMCs, obtained from culture after CMV antigen stimulation. These receptors originate from a human donor in good health (CMV status not recorded). Some clones in this sample may be carry-over from other donors' samples.

The chain has TRBV27 and TRBJ1-2, with 8 bases fitting TRBD1. V dropped 7 bases and J dropped 6; count of bases not matched to a gene: 16. CDR1 and CDR2 (germline): MNHEY, SMNVEV (reference sequence). CDR3 length: 16 residues. The CDR3 region is CASTQMRGRGLDGYTF. The CDR3, as DNA: TGTGCCAGCACCCAAATGCGGGGCAGGGGGCTCGATGGCTACACCTTC.

Regarding this clonotype: The junction and the germline gene differ at one end; a read error may be behind it. The chain couples TRBV23-1 to TRBJ2-1; D gene unclear. TRBV23-1 is recorded as an ORF, its role being uncertain. This CDR3 region has 13 residues. The CDR3 region is CASSPPFYRPRPF. DNA of the CDR3: TGCGCCAGCAGTCCCCCGTTCTACCGGCCTCGCCCTTTC.

J is TRBJ2-1 and V is TRBV6-2 or TRBV6-3; the match to TRBD2 covers 7 bases. Germline V gives CDR1 MNHEY, CDR2 SVGEGT. The junction had 11 bases not matched to a gene; V was cut back by 6 bases and J by 9 bases. The CDR3 is made up of 14 amino acids. The CDR3 DNA is TGTGCCAGCAGCTATAGGAGGGAGGGTGGTGAGCAGTTCTTC. Its protein is CASSYRREGGEQFF.

V gene TRBV5-1 combines with J gene TRBJ2-1; 10 bases fit TRBD2. The CDR3 length is 16 residues. V was pared by 2 bases and J by 7 bases, with 9 bases of the junction left unmatched. The germline CDR1 and CDR2 sequences are SGHRS and YFSETQ. The CDR3 nucleotides read TGCGCCAGCAGCTTACCTAGCGGGAGTGTTGATAATGAGCAGTTCTTC. This sequence encodes CASSLPSGSVDNEQFF.

The rearrangement joins TRBV28 to TRBJ1-2; D perhaps matches TRBD1 (6 bases). Germline lookup yields CDR1 MDHEN and CDR2 SYDVKM. Trimming removed 3 bases from V and 5 bases from J, with 19 bases in between. This CDR3 region has 16 residues. The CDR3: CASSFRGQTPRYGYTF. The CDR3 DNA follows: TGTGCCAGCAGTTTCCGAGGACAGACCCCGAGATATGGCTACACCTTC.

This clonotype came up a few times. V is TRBV5-6 and J is TRBJ2-3, with D maybe TRBD1 (6 bases). This CDR3 has 16 amino acids. Germline CDR1 SGHDT, CDR2 YYEEEE. V was trimmed by 1 base and J by 0 bases, leaving 12 bases between them. In DNA form, the CDR3 reads TGTGCCAGCAGCTTGTCCCAGGGGCCAAGCACAGATACGCAGTATTTT. Translated, it gives CASSLSQGPSTDTQYF.

This chain uses TRBV2 with TRBJ2-7; D might be TRBD1 (7 bases). Germline V CDR1 and CDR2: SNHLY, FYNNEI. V was cut by 4 bases and J by 4 bases, with 23 bases left in between. This CDR3 comprises 17 residues. The CDR3 sequence is CASSADGSYRGRYEQYV. The CDR3 nucleotides are TGTGCCAGCAGTGCCGACGGGAGTTATAGGGGGCGATACGAGCAGTACGTC.

This clonotype was counted between two and nine times. V and J are TRBV11-2 and TRBJ2-7; a weak D match, TRBD1 (5 bases). Trimming pared 2 bases from V and 4 bases from J, leaving 21 bases between. The length of the CDR3 is 17 residues. Germline V gene data show CDR1 as SGHAT and CDR2 as FQNNGV. CDR3 DNA: TGTGCCAGCAGCTTACAGGGCAGGGTTAAGGGCACTTACGAGCAGTACTTC. Its protein product is CASSLQGRVKGTYEQYF.